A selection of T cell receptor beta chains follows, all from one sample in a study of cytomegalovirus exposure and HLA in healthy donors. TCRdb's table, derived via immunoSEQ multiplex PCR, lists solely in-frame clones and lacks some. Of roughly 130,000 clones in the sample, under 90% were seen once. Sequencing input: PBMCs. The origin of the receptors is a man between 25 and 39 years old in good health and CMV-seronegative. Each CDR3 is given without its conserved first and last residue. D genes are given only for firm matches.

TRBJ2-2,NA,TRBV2,ASSPTEQGRVGELF
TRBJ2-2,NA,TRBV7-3,ASSLVHGGNTGELF
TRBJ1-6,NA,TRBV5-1,ASSLAPGNSPLH
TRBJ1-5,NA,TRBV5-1,ASSSGYGNNQPQH
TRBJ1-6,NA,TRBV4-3,ASSQGVRNSPLH
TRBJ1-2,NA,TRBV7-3,ASSFQGNYGYT
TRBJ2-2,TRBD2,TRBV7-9,ASSLIAGGNTGELF
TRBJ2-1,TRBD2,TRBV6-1,ASRGWGRDNEQF
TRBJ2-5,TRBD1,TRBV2,ASKTGTAQETQY
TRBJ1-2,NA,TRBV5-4,ASSPGGAGGYT
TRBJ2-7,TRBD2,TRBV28,ASSFLAGGSYEQY
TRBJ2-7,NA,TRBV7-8,ASSLAGGRGSYEQY
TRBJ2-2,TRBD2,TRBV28,ASTQWASGHTGELF
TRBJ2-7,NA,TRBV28,ASSLRVSDYEQY
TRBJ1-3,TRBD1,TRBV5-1,ASSPGTGKGNTIY
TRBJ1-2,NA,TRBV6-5,ASSRDRNYGYT
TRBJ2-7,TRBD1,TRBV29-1,SVEDPGTESYEQY
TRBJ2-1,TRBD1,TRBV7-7,ASSQRQGASSYNEQF
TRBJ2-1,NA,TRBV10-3,AIGAGAASYNEQF
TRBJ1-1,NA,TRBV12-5,ASAPPGNTEAF
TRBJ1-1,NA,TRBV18,ASSGGEDTEAF
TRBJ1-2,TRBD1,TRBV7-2,ASTFNRGQSGYT
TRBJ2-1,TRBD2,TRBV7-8,ASSKTTAGGAYNEQF
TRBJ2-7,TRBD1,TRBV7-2,ASSLVTGEDEQY
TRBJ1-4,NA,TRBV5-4,ASSLDREKANEKLF
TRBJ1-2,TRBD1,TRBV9,ASSDLTGSGYT
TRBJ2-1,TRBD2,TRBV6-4,ASSDGASGGNEQF
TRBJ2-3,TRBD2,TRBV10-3,AIRPGSGGVADTQY
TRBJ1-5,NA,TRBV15,ATSTPSRGFSNQPQH
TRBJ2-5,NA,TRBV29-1,SGQEKETQY
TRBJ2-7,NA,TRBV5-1,ASSFAGHEQY
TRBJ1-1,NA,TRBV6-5,ASSFGTLNTEAF
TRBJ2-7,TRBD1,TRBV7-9,ASSPRDRTYEQY
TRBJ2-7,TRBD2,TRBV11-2,ASSLTSGGISSYEQY
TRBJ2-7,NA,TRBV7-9,ASSLRLLGEQY
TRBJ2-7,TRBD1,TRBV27,ASSPRQGAYEQY
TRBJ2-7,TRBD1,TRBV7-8,ASSFPGGEYEQY
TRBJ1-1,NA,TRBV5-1,ASSFDRWNTEAF
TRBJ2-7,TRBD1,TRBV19,ASSIVPNFDRGRSYEQY
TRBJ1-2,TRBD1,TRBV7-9,ASSLHGTGPPGYT
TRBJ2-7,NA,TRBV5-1,ASSPGTFGYEQY
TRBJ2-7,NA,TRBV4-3,ASSSRSGSGYEQY